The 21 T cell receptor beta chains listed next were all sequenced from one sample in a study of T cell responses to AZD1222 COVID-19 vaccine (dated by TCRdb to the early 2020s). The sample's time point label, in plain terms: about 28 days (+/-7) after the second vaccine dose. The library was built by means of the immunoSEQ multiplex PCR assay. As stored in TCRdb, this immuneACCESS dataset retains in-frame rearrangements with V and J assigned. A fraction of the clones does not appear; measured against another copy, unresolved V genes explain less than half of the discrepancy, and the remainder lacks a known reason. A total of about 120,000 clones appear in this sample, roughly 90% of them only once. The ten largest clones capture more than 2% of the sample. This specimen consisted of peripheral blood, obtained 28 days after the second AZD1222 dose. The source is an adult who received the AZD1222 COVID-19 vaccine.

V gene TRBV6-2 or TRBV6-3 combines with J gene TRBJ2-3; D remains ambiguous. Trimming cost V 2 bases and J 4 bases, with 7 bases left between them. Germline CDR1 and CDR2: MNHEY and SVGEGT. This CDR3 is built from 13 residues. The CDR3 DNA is TGTGCCAGCAGTTACCTAGGTGCAGATACGCAGTATTTT. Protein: CASSYLGADTQYF.

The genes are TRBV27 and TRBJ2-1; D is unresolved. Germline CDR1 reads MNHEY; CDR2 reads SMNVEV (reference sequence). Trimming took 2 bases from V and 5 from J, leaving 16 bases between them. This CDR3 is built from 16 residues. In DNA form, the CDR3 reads TGTGCCAGCAGTTTAAGTGTTTGGCGTCTCGACAATGAGCAGTTCTTC. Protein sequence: CASSLSVWRLDNEQFF.

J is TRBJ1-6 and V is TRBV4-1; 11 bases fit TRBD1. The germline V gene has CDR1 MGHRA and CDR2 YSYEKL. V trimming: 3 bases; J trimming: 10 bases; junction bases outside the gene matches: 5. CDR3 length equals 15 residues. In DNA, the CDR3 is TGCGCCAGCAGCCAGGGACAGGGGGTGGAGTCACCCCTCCACTTT. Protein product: CASSQGQGVESPLHF.

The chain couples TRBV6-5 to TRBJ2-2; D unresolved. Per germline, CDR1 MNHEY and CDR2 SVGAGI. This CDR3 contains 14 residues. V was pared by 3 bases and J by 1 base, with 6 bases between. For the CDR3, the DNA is TGTGCCAGCAGTTATGTTAGGAACACCGGGGAGCTGTTTTTT. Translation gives CASSYVRNTGELFF.

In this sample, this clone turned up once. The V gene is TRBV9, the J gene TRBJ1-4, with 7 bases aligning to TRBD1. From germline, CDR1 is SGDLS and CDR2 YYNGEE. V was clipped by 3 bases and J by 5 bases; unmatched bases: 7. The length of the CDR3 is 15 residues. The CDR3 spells CASSAPTGQNEKLFF. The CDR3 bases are TGTGCCAGCAGCGCCCCGACAGGGCAGAATGAAAAACTGTTTTTT.

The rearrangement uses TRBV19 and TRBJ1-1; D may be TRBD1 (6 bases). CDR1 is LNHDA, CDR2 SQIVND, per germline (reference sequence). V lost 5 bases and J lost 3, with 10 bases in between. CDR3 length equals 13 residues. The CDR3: CASSFKGDTEAFF. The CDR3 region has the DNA TGTGCCAGTAGTTTCAAGGGGGACACTGAAGCTTTCTTT. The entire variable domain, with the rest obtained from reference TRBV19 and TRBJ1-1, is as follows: DGGITQSPKYLFRKEGQNVTLSCEQNLNHDAMYWYRQDPGQGLRLIYYSQIVNDFQKGDIAEGYSVSREKKESFPLTVTSAQKNPTAFYLCASSFKGDTEAFFGQGTRLTVV.

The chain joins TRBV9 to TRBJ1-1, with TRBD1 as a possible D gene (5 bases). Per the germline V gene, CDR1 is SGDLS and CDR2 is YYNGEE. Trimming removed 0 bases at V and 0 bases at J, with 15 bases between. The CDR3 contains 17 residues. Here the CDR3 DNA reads TGTGCCAGCAGCGTAGTTCCAGGGCCAGGCATGAACACTGAAGCTTTCTTT. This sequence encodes CASSVVPGPGMNTEAFF.

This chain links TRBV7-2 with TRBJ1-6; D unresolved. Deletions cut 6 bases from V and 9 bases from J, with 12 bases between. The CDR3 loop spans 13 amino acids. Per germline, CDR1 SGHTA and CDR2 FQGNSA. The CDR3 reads CASRTQAGSPLHF. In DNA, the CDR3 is TGTGCCAGCAGAACGCAGGCGGGTTCACCCCTCCACTTT.

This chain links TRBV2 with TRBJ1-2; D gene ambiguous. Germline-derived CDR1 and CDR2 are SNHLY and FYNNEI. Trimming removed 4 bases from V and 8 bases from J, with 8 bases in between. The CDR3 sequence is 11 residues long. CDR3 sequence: CASSVYGGYTF. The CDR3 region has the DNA TGTGCCAGCAGTGTTTATGGGGGCTACACCTTC.

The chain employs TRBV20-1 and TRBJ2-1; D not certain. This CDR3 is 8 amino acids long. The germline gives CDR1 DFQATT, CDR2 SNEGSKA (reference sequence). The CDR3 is CSVLEQFF. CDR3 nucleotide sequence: TGCAGCGTCTTGGAGCAGTTCTTC.

The CDR3 bases are TGTGCCAGCAGCCCCCGGAGAGGGGGCGTCGATAATTCACCCCTCCACTTT. Protein product: CASSPRRGGVDNSPLHF. The chain combines TRBV5-5 with TRBJ1-6, with 7 nucleotides matching TRBD1. This CDR3 comprises 17 residues. Per the germline V gene, CDR1 is SGHKS and CDR2 is YYEKEE (reference sequence). V shed 4 bases and J 5 bases; nucleotides not matched to a gene: 12.

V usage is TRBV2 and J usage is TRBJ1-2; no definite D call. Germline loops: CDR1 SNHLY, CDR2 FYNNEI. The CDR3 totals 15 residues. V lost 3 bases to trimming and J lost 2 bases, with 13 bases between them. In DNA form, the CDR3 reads TGTGCCAGCAGTGATATGAGAACAGCGAACTATGGCTACACCTTC. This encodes CASSDMRTANYGYTF.

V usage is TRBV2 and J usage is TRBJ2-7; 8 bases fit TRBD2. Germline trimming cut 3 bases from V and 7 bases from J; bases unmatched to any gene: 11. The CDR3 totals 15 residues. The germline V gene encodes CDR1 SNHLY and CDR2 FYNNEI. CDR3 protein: CASSEISGGRWEQYF. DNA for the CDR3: TGTGCCAGCAGTGAGATCAGCGGGGGAAGATGGGAGCAGTACTTC. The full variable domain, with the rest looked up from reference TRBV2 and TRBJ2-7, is EPEVTQTPSHQVTQMGQEVILRCVPISNHLYFYWYRQILGQKVEFLVSFYNNEISEKSEIFDDQFSVERPDGSNFTLKIRSTKLEDSAMYFCASSEISGGRWEQYFGPGTRLTVT.

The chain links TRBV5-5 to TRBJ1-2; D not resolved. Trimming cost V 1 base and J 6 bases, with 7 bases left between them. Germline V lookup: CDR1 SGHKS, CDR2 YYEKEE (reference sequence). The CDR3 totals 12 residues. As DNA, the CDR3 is TGTGCCAGCAGCTTGCTTCCAGATGGCTACACCTTC. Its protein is CASSLLPDGYTF.

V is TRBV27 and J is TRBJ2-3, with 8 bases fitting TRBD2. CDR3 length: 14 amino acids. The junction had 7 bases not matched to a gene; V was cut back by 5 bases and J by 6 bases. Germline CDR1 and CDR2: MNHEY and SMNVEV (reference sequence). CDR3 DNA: TGTGCCAGCAGTCCACGGACTAGCAGTGATACGCAGTATTTT. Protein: CASSPRTSSDTQYF.

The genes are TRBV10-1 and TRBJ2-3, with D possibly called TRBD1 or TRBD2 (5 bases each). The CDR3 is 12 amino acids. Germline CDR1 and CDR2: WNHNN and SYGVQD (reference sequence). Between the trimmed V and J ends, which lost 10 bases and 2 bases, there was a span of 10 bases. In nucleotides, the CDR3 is TGCGCCATCGGGACGGACACAGATACGCAGTATTTT. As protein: CAIGTDTDTQYF.

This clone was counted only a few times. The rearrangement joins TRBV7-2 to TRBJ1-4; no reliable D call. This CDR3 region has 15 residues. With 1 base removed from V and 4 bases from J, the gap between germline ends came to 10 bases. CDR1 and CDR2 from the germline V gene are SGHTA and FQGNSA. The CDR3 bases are TGTGCCAGCAGCTTAGGGCGGGGAGGTAATGAAAAACTGTTTTTT. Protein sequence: CASSLGRGGNEKLFF.

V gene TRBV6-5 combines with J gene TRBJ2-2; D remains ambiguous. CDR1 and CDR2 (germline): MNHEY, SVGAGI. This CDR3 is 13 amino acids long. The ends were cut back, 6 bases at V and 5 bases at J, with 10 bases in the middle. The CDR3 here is CASRTDLTGELFF. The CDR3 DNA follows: TGTGCCAGCAGGACGGACCTAACCGGGGAGCTGTTTTTT.

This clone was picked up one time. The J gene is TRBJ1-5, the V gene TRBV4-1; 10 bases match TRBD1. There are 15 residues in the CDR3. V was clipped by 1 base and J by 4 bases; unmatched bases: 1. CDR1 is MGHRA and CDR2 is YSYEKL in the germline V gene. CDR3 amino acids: CASSQGTGGNQPQHF. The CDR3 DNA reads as TGCGCCAGCAGCCAAGGGACAGGGGGGAATCAGCCCCAGCATTTT.

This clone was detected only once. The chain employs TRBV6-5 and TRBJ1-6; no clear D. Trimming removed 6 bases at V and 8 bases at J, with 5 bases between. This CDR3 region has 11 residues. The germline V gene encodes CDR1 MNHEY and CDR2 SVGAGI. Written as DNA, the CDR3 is TGTGCCAGCAGGTCAGATTCACCCCTCCACTTT. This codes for CASRSDSPLHF.

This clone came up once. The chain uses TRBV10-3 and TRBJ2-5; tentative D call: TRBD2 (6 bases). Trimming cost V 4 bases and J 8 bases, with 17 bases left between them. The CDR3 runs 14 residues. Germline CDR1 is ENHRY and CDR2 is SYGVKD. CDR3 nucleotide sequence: TGTGCCATCAGTGTCGGAGAAAGGAGGGAAACCCAGTACTTC. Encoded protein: CAISVGERRETQYF.